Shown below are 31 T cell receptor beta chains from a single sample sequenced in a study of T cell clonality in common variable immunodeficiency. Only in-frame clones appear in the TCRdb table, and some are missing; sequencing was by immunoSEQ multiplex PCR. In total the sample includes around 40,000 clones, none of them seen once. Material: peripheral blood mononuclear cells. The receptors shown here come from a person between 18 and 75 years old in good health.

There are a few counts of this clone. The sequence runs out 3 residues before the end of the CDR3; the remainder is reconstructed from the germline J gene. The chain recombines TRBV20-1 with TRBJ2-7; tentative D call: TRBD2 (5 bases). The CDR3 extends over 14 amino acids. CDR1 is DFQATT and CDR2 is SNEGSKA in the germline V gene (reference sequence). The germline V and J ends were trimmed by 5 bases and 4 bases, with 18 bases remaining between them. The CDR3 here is CSARHTGVPYEQYF. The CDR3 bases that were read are TGCAGTGCTCGCCATACCGGGGTCCCGTACGAG.

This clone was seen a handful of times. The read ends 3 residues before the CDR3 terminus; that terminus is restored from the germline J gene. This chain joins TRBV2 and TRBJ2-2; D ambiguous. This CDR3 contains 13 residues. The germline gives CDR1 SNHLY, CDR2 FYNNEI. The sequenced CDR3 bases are TGTGCCAGCAGTGGCGAGCCTAGTGAAAAG. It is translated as CASSGEPSEK. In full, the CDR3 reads CASSGEPSEKLFF.

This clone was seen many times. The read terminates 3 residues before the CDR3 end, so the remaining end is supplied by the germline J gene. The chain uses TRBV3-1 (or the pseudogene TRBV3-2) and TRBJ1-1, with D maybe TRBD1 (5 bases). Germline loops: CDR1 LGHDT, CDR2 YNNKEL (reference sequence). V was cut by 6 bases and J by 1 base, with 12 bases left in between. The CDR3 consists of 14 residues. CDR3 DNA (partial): TGTGCCAGCAGTATTCCGGGGGGGAACACTGAA. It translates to CASSIPGGNTE. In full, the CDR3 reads CASSIPGGNTEAFF.

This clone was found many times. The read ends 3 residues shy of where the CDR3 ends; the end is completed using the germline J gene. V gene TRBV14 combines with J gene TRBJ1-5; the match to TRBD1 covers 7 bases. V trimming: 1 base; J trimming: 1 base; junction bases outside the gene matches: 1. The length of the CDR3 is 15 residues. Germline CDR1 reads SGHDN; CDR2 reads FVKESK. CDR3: CASSQGQGSNQPQHF. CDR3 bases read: TGTGCCAGCAGCCAAGGACAGGGAAGCAATCAGCCC. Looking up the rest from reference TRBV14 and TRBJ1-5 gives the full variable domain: EAGVTQFPSHSVIEKGQTVTLRCDPISGHDNLYWYRRVMGKEIKFLLHFVKESKQDESGMPNNRFLAERTGGTYSTLKVQPAELEDSGVYFCASSQGQGSNQPQHFGDGTRLSIL.

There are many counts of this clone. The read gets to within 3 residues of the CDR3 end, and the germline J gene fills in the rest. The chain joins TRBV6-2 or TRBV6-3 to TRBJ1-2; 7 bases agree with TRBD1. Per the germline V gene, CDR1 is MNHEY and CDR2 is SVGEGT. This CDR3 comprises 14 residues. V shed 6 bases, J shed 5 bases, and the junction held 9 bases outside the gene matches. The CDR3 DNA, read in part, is TGTGCCAGCAGCTCCTGGGACAGCTTGTATGGC. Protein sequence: CASSSWDSLYG. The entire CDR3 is CASSSWDSLYGYTF.

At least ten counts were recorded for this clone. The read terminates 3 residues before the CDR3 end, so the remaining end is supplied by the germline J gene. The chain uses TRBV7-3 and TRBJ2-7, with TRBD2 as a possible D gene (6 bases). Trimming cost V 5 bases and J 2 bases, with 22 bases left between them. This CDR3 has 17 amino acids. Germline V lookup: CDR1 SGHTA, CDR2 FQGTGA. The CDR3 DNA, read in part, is TGTGCCAGCAGCCAACCTAGCCGACTAGTTCTCGCCTACGAG. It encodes CASSQPSRLVLAYE. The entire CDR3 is CASSQPSRLVLAYEQYF.

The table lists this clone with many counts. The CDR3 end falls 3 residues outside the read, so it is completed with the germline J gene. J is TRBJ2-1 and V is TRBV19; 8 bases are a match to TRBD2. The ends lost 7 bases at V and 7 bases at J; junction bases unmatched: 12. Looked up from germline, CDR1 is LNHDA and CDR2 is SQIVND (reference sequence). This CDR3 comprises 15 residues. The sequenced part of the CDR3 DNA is TGTGCCAGTATTTCATTCGGGGGGGCCGTGAATGAG. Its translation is CASISFGGAVNE. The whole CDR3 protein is CASISFGGAVNEQFF.

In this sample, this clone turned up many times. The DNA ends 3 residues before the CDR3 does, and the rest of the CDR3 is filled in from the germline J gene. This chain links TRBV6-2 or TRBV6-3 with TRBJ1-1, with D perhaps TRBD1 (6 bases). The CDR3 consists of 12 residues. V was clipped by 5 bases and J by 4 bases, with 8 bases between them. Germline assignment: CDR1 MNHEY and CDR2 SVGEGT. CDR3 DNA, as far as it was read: TGTGCCAGCAGTCAGGGGACCACTGAA. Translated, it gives CASSQGTTE. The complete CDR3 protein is CASSQGTTEAFF.

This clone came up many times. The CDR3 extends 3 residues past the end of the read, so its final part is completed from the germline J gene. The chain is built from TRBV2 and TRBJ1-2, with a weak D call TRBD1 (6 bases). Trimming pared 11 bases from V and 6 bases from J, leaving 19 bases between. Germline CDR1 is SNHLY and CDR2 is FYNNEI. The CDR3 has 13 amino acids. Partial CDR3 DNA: TGTGCCTTTCACAGGAACAGGGTCGATGGC. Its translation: CAFHRNRVDG. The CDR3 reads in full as CAFHRNRVDGYTF.

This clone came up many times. CDR3 DNA, as far as it was read: TGTGCCTGGAGTGTAACCTGGCTAGCGGGCAACGAG. It yields the protein CAWSVTWLAGNE. In full, the CDR3 is CAWSVTWLAGNEQYF. This chain joins TRBV30 and TRBJ2-7; 8 bases agree with TRBD2. The missing CDR3 end, 3 residues past where the read stops, is filled in from the germline J gene. There are 15 residues in the CDR3. V was pared by 0 bases and J by 5 bases, with 9 bases of the junction left unmatched. The V gene's germline CDR1 is GTSNPN and CDR2 SVGIG (reference sequence).

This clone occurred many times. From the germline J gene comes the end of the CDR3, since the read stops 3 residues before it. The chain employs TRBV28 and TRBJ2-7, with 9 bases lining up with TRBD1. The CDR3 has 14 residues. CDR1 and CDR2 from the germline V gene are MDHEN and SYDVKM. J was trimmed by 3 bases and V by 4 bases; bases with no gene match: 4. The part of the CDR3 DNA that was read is TGTGCCAGCAGTTCCTGGGACAGGGACTACGAG. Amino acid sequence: CASSSWDRDYE. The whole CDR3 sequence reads CASSSWDRDYEQYF.

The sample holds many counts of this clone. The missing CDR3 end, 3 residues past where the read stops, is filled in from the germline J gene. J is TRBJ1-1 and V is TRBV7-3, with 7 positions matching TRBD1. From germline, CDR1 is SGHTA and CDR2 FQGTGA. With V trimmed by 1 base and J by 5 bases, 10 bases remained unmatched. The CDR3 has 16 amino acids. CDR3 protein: CASSLNGGGGGTEAFF. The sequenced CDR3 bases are TGTGCCAGCAGCTTAAATGGAGGGGGCGGAGGGACTGAA.

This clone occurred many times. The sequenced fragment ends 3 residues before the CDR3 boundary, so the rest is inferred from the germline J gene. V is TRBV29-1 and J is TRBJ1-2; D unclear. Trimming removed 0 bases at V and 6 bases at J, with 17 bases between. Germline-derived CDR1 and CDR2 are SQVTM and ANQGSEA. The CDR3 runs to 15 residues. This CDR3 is CSVEDRAGVPDGYTF. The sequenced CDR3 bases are TGCAGCGTTGAAGATAGGGCAGGAGTGCCTGATGGC.

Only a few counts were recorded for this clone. The covered CDR3 bases are TGTGCCAGCAGTGGGGCCCTTGGGACTGAA. Amino acids: CASSGALGTE. The full CDR3 is CASSGALGTEAFF. The V gene is TRBV6-1, the J gene TRBJ1-1; D not resolved. The read falls 3 residues short of the CDR3 end, and the missing part is taken from the germline J gene. V was clipped by 4 bases and J by 5 bases, with 11 bases between them. The CDR3 is made up of 13 amino acids. Looked up from germline, CDR1 is MNHNS and CDR2 is SASEGT.

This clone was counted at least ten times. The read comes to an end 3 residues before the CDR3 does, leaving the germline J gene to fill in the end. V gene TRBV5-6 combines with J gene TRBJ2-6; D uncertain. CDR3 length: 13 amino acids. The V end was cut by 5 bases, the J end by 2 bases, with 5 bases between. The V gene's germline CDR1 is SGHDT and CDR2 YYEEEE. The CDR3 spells CASRYTGANVLTF. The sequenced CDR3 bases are TGTGCCAGCAGGTATACTGGGGCCAACGTC.

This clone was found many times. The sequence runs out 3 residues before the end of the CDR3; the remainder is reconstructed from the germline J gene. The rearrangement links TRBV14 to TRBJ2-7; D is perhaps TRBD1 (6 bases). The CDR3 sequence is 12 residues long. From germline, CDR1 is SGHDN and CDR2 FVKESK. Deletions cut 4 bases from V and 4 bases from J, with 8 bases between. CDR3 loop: CASSLQGYEQYF. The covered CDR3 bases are TGTGCCAGCAGCCTACAGGGATACGAG.

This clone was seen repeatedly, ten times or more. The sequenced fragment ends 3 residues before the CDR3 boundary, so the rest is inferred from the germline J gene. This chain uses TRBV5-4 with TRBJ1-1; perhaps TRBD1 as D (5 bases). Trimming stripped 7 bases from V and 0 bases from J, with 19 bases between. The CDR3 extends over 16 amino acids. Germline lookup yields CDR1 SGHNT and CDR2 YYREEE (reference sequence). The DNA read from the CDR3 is TGTGCCAGCTCGGGGGGTGAGGTTTATGTGAACACTGAA. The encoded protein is CASSGGEVYVNTE. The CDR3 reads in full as CASSGGEVYVNTEAFF.

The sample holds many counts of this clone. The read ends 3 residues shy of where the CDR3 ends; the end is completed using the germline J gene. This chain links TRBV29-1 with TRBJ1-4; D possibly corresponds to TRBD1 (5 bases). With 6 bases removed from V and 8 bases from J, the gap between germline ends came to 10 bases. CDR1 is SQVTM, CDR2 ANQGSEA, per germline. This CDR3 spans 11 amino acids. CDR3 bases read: TGCAGCGTCAGGGAGGGGGAAAAA. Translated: CSVREGEK. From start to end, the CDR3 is CSVREGEKLFF.

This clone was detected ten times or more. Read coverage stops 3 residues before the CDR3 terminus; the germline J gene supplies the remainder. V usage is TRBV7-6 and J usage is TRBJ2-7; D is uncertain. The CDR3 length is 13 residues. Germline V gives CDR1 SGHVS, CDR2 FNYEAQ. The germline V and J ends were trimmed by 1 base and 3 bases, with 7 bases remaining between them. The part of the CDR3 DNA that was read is TGTGCCAGCAGCTTAGAACTTATCTACGAG. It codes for CASSLELIYE. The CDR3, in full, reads CASSLELIYEQYF.

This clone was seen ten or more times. The CDR3 DNA, read in part, is TGCAGCGCAGGGGCAGGGGAGAGCGGTGAG. Protein product: CSAGAGESGE. The full CDR3 protein is CSAGAGESGEQFF. V usage is TRBV29-1 and J usage is TRBJ2-1; TRBD1 might be the D (6 bases). With the read ending 3 residues before the CDR3 end, the germline J gene is used to fill in that end. CDR1 and CDR2 from the germline V gene are SQVTM and ANQGSEA. Trimming stripped 7 bases from V and 9 bases from J, with 19 bases between. This CDR3 is 13 amino acids long.

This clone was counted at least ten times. The CDR3 region is CASSSDRGNSYEQYF. The CDR3 DNA, read in part, is TGTGCCAGCAGCTCAGATCGGGGGAACTCCTACGAG. The V and J genes are TRBV7-9 and TRBJ2-7; possible D gene TRBD2, 6 bases. The DNA ends 3 residues before the CDR3 does, and the rest of the CDR3 is filled in from the germline J gene. Germline V gene data show CDR1 as SEHNR and CDR2 as FQNEAQ (reference sequence). V dropped 4 bases and J dropped 0 bases, with 13 bases sitting between them. The CDR3 has 15 residues. The entire variable domain, with the rest obtained from reference TRBV7-9 and TRBJ2-7, is as follows: DTGVSQNPRHKITKRGQNVTFRCDPISEHNRLYWYRQTLGQGPEFLTYFQNEAQLEKSRLLSDRFSAERPKGSFSTLEIQRTEQGDSAMYLCASSSDRGNSYEQYFGPGTRLTVT.

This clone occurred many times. CDR3 DNA (partial): TGTGCCAGCAGTGAAGCGGGGGGTGAGAATCAGCCC. The encoded protein is CASSEAGGENQP. The entire CDR3 reads CASSEAGGENQPQHF. This chain uses TRBV6-1 with TRBJ1-5, with TRBD1 as a possible D gene (5 bases). The read ends 3 residues before the CDR3 terminus; that terminus is restored from the germline J gene. Looked up from germline, CDR1 is MNHNS and CDR2 is SASEGT. The CDR3 spans 15 residues. Trimming left V 0 bases short and J 4 bases short, with 10 bases between.

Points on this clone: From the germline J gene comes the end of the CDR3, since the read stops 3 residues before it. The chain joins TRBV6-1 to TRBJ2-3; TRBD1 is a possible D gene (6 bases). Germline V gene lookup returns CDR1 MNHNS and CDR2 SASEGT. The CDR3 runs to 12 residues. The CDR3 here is CASSAGQTTQYF. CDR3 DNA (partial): TGTGCCAGCAGTGCCGGACAGACGACG.

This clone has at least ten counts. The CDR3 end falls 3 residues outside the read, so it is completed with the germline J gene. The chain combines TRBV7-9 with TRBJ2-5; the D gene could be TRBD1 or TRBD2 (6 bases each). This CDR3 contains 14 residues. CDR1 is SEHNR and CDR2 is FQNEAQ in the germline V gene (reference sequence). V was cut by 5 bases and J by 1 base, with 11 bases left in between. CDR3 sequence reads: CASSMRDIQETQYF. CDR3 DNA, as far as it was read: TGTGCCAGCAGCATGCGGGACATCCAAGAGACC.

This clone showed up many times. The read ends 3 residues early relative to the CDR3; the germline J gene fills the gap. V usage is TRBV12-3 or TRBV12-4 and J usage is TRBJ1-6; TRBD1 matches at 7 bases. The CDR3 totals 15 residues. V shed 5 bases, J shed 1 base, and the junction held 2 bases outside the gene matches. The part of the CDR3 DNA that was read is TGTGCCAGCAGTCCCAGGGGGTCCTATAATTCACCC. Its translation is CASSPRGSYNSP. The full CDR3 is CASSPRGSYNSPLHF.

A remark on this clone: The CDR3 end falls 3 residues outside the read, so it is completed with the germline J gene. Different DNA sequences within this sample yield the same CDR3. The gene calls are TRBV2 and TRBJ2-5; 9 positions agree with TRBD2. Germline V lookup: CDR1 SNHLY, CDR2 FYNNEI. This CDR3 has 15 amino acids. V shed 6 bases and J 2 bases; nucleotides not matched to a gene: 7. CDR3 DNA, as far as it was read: TGTGCCAGCAGCCCATTAGCGGGAGTACAAGAGACC. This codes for CASSPLAGVQET. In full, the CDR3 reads CASSPLAGVQETQYF.

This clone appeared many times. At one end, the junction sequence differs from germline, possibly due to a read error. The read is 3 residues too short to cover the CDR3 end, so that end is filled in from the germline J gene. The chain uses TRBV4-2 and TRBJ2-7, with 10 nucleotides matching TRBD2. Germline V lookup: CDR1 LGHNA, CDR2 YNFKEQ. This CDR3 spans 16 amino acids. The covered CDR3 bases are TGCGCCAGCAGCCAAGACATAAGCGGGGGGGCCTACGAG. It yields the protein CASSQDISGGAYE. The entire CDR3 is CASSQDISGGAYEQYF.

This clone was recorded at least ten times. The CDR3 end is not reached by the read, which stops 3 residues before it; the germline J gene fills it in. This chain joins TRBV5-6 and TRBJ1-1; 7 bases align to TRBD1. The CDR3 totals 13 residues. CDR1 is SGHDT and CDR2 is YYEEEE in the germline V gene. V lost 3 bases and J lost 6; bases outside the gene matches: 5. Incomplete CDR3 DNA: TGTGCCAGCAGCTCGACAGGGTTTGCTGAA. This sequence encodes CASSSTGFAE. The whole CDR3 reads CASSSTGFAEAFF.

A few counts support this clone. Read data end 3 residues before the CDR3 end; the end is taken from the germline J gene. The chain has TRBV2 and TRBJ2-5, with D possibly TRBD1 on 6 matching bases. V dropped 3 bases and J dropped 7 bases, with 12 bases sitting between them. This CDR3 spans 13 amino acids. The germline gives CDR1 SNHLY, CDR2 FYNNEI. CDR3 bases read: TGTGCCAGCAGTGACAGGGGCCTTGGGACC. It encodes CASSDRGLGT. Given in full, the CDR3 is CASSDRGLGTQYF.

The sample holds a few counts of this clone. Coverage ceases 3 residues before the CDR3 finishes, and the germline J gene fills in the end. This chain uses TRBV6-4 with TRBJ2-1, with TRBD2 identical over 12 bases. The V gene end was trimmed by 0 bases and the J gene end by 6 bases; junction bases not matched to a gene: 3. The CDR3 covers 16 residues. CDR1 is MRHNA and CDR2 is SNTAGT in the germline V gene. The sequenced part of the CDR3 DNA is TGTGCCAGCAGTGACTCGAGACTAGCGGGAGTCAATGAG. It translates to CASSDSRLAGVNE. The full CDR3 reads CASSDSRLAGVNEQFF.

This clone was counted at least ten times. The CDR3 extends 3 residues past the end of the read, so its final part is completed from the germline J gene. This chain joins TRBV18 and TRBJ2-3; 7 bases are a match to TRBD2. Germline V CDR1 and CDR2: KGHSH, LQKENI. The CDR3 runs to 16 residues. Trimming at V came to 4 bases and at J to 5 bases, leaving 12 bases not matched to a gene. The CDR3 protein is CASSRELAGEVDTQYF. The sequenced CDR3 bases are TGTGCCAGCTCACGCGAACTGGCGGGAGAGGTAGATACG.